What follows describes a single T cell receptor (beta chain). The antigen remains unidentified. UMIs were included in TCR beta cDNA generated by 5'RACE template switching. TCRdb reanalyzed the 5' RACE reads and collapses them to one entry per CDR3 protein, without DNA. This table lists 450,000 to 600,000 distinct CDR3 sequences. This sample stems from a study of T cells expressing NK-cell markers. Overall study: The eight sequenced donors comprised seven who were HCMV-seropositive and one who was seronegative. Study conclusions and caveats: The study left the HCMV specificity of expanded NKG2C+ T cell clones unresolved.

Germline assignment: CDR1 KGHDR and CDR2 SFDVKD. The CDR3 is made up of 16 amino acids. The sequencing input was blood T cells: a sorted CD56 or NKG2C T cell subset, CD4+ or CD8+ T cells, or bulk PBMC T cells (not recorded which). This receptor was taken from a young man in good health. The gene calls are TRBV24-1 and TRBJ2-1; TCRdb names TRBD2, which stays unverified in the absence of DNA. The CDR3 is CATSDFVTSGSNEQFF.